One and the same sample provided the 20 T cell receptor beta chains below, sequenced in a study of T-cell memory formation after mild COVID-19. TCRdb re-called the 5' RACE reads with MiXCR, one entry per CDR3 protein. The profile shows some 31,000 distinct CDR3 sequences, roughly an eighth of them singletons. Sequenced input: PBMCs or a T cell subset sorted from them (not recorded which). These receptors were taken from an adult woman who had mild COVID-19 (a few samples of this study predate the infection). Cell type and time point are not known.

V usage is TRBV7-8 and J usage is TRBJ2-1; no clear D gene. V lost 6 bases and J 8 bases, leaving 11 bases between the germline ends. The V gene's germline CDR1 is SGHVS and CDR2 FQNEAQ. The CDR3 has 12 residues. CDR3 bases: TGTGCCAGCAGGCGTACTCAGCATGAGCAGTTCTTC. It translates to CASRRTQHEQFF.

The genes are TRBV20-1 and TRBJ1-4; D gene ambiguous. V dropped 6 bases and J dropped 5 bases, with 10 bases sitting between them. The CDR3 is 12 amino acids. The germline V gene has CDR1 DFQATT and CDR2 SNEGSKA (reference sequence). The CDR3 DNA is TGCAGTGCCGCGAACGGGAATGAAAAACTGTTTTTT. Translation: CSAANGNEKLFF.

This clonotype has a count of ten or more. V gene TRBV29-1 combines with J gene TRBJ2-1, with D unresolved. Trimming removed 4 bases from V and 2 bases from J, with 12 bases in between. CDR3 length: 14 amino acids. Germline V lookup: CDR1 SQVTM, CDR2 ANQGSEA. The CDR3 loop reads CSVGQADPYNEQFF. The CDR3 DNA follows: TGCAGCGTTGGTCAGGCGGACCCCTACAATGAGCAGTTCTTC.

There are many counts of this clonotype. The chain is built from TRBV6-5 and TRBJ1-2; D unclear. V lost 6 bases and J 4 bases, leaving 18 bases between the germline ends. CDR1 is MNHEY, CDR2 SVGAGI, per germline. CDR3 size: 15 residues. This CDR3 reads CASSPDGWNFYGYTF. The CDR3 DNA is TGTGCCAGCAGCCCCGATGGGTGGAACTTCTATGGCTACACCTTC.

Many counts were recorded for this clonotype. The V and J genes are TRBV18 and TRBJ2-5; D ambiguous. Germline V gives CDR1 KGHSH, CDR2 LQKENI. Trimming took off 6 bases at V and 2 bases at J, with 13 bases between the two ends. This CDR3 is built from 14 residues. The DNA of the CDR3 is TGTGCCAGCTCTCCCCCGAATAGTCAAGAGACCCAGTACTTC. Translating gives CASSPPNSQETQYF.

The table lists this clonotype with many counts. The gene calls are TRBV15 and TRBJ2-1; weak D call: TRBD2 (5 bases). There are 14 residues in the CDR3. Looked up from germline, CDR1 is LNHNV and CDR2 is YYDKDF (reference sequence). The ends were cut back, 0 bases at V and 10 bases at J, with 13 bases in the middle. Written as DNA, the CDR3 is TGTGCCACCAGCAGAGATCTTCAGGAGCGGGAGCAGTTCTTC. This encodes CATSRDLQEREQFF.

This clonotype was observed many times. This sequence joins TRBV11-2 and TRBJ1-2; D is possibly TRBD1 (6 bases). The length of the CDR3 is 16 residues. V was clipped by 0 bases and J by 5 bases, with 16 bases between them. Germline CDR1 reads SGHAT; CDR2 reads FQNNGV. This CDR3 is CASSLEPGASLYGYTF. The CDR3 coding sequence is TGTGCCAGCAGCTTAGAACCAGGGGCTTCCCTTTATGGCTACACCTTC.

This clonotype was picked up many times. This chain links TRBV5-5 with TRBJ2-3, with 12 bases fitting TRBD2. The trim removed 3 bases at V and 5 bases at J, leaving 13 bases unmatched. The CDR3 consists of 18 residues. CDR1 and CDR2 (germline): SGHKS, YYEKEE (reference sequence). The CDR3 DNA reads TGTGCCAGCAGCTCGGATCCCCTAGCGGGGGGGCATGGAGATACGCAGTATTTT. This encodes CASSSDPLAGGHGDTQYF.

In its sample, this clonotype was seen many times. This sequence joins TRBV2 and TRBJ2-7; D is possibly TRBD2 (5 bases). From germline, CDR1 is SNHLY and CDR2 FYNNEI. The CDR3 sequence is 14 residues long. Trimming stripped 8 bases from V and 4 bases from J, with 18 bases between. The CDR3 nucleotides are TGTGCCAGCGGTAGACGGACGGGCGGGTACGAGCAGTACTTC. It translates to CASGRRTGGYEQYF.

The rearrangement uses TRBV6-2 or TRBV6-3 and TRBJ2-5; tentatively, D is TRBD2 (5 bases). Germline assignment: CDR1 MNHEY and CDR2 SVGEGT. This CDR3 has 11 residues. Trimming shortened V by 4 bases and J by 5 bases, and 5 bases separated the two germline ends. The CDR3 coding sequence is TGTGCCAGCAGTTCGGGGGAGACCCAGTACTTC. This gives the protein CASSSGETQYF.

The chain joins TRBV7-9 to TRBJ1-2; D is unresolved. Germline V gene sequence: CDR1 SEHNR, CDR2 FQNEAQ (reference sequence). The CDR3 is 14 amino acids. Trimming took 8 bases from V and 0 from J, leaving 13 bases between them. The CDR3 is CASQLSAANYGYTF. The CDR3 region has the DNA TGTGCCAGCCAACTTTCGGCGGCTAACTATGGCTACACCTTC.

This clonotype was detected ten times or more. Written as DNA, the CDR3 is TGTGCCAGCTCACCGTCCCGCCAGGAGACCCAGTACTTC. Translated, it gives CASSPSRQETQYF. This chain connects TRBV18 to TRBJ2-5; D remains ambiguous. Germline CDR1 and CDR2: KGHSH and LQKENI. The CDR3 totals 13 residues. V dropped 3 bases and J dropped 5 bases, with 10 bases sitting between them.

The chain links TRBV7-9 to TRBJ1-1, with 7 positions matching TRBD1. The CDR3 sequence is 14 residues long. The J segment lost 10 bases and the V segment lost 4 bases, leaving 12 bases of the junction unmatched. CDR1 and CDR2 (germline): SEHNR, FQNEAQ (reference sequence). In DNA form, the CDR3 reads TGTGCCAGCAGCTCCCCGGCAGGGGGGGACCCAGCTTTCTTT. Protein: CASSSPAGGDPAFF.

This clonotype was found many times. CDR3 sequence: CASSQDQRGALETQYF. CDR3 bases: TGCGCCAGCAGCCAAGACCAGCGGGGGGCCTTGGAGACCCAGTACTTC. The chain joins TRBV4-1 to TRBJ2-5, with 9 bases that match TRBD2. The germline CDR1 and CDR2 sequences are MGHRA and YSYEKL. CDR3 size: 16 residues. Unmatched junction bases numbered 7, after V lost 0 bases and J lost 5 bases.

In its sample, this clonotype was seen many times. The CDR3, as DNA: TGTGCCAGCACCCCCCGGACATCCCCGAGCTCCTACGAGCAGTACTTC. Protein: CASTPRTSPSSYEQYF. The genes are TRBV2 and TRBJ2-7, with D possibly TRBD1 on 5 matching bases. The V end was cut by 7 bases, the J end by 0 bases, with 19 bases between. Germline V gene lookup returns CDR1 SNHLY and CDR2 FYNNEI. The CDR3 is 16 residues long.

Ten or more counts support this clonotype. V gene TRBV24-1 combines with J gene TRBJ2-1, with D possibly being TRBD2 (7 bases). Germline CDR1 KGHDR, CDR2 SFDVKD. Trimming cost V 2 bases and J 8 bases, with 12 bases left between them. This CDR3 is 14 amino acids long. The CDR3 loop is CATSDYAGGHEQFF. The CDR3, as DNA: TGTGCCACCAGTGATTACGCCGGGGGGCATGAGCAGTTCTTC.

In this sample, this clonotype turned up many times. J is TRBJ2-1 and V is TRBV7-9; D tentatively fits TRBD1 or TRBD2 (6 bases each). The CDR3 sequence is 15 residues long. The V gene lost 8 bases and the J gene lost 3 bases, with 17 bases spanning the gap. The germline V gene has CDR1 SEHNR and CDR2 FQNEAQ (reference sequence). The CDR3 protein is CASARGGNGYNEQFF. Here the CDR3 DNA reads TGTGCCAGCGCGAGAGGGGGGAACGGCTACAATGAGCAGTTCTTC.

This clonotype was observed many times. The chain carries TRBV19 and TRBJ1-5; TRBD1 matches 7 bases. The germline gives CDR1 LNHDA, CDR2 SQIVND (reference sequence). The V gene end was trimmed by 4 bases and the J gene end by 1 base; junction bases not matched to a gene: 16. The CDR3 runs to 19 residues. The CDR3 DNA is TGTGCCAGTAGTAATACCGGGACAGTCCTTCGTGGGAGCAATCAGCCCCAGCATTTT. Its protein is CASSNTGTVLRGSNQPQHF. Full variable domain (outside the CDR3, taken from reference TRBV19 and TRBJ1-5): DGGITQSPKYLFRKEGQNVTLSCEQNLNHDAMYWYRQDPGQGLRLIYYSQIVNDFQKGDIAEGYSVSREKKESFPLTVTSAQKNPTAFYLCASSNTGTVLRGSNQPQHFGDGTRLSIL.

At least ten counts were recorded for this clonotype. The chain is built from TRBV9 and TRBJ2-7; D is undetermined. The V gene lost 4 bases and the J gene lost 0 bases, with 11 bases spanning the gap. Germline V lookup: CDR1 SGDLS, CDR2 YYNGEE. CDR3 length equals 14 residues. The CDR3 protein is CASSTGPSSYEQYF. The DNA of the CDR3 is TGTGCCAGCAGCACCGGACCCAGCTCCTACGAGCAGTACTTC.

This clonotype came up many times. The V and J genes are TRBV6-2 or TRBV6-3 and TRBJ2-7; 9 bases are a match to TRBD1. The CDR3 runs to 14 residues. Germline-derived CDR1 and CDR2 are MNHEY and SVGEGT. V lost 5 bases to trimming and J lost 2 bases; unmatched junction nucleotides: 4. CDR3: CASSETGGTYEQYF. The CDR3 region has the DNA TGTGCCAGCAGTGAAACAGGGGGCACCTACGAGCAGTACTTC.